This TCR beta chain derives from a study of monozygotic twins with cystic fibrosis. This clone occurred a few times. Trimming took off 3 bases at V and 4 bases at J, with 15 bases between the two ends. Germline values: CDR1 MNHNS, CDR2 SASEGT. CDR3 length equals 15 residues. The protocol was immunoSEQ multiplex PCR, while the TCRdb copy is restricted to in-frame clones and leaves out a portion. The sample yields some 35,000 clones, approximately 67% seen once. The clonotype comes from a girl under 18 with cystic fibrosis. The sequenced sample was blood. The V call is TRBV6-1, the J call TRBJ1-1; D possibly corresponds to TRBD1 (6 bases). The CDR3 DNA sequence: TGTGCCAGCAGTGATAGTTGGGGGGGCGGCACTGAAGCTTTCTTT. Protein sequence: CASSDSWGGGTEAFF.